One and the same sample provided the 23 T cell receptor beta chains below, sequenced in a study of a mutant IDH1 vaccine in newly diagnosed glioma. Time point described: week 11, during vaccination. Alongside topical imiquimod, each dose of vaccine comprised 300 ug of mutant IDH1 20-mer peptide. Which antigens these TCRs recognize remains unknown. TCRdb's table, derived via immunoSEQ multiplex PCR, lists solely in-frame clones and lacks some. The data show about 66,000 clones, with 84% seen just once and around 3.3% held by the top ten. This specimen was PBMCs, taken from a glioma patient whose treatment included an IDH1 peptide vaccine. The receptors derive from a man aged 30-40 years with glioma.

The V and J genes are TRBV30 and TRBJ2-7; D is unresolved. Germline V gives CDR1 GTSNPN, CDR2 SVGIG (reference sequence). The CDR3 covers 11 residues. Trimming pared 3 bases from V and 6 bases from J, leaving 9 bases between. CDR3 loop: CAWRKKREQYF. CDR3 nucleotide sequence: TGTGCCTGGAGGAAGAAGCGCGAGCAGTACTTC.

The CDR3 reads CASSQDTPGYYGYTF. In DNA form, the CDR3 reads TGCGCCAGCAGCCAAGATACTCCAGGGTACTATGGCTACACCTTC. The chain has TRBV4-3 and TRBJ1-2; tentatively, D is TRBD1 (5 bases). This CDR3 comprises 15 residues. The V gene's germline CDR1 is LGHNA and CDR2 YSLEER. Deletions cut 0 bases from V and 3 bases from J, with 11 bases between.

This clone was counted between two and nine times. This sequence joins TRBV11-2 and TRBJ2-7, with D possibly being TRBD2 (6 bases). Germline CDR1 SGHAT, CDR2 FQNNGV. This CDR3 has 15 residues. Trimming removed 5 bases from V and 2 bases from J, with 16 bases in between. CDR3 in amino acids: CASSIPGLATYEQYF. The DNA for the CDR3 is TGTGCCAGCAGCATACCGGGACTGGCAACCTACGAGCAGTACTTC.

This clone turned up a few times. The genes are TRBV7-3 and TRBJ1-1; maybe TRBD1 (6 bases). The V gene's germline CDR1 is SGHTA and CDR2 FQGTGA. The CDR3 covers 14 residues. V dropped 4 bases and J dropped 4 bases, with 13 bases sitting between them. The CDR3 coding sequence is TGTGCCAGCAGCTCATCAGGGGTATTCACTGAAGCTTTCTTT. Translated, it gives CASSSSGVFTEAFF.

This chain links TRBV5-1 with TRBJ2-3; 10 bases line up with TRBD1. V trimming: 4 bases; J trimming: 4 bases; junction bases outside the gene matches: 3. The CDR3 is 14 residues long. Looked up from germline, CDR1 is SGHRS and CDR2 is YFSETQ. DNA for the CDR3: TGCGCCAGCAGCCAAGGACAGGGGGCAGATACGCAGTATTTT. Translation gives CASSQGQGADTQYF.

The chain joins TRBV7-2 to TRBJ2-1, with 13 bases lining up with TRBD2. Trimming took 5 bases from V and 10 from J; bases not matched to a gene: 8. The CDR3 spans 15 residues. Germline CDR1 is SGHTA and CDR2 is FQGNSA. This CDR3 is CASSRGLAGYDEQFF. The CDR3 nucleotides read TGTGCCAGCAGCCGGGGACTAGCGGGATACGACGAGCAGTTCTTC.

This rearrangement joins TRBV19 to TRBJ2-2; 12 bases are shared with TRBD2. CDR1 and CDR2 from the germline V gene are LNHDA and SQIVND (reference sequence). This CDR3 region has 16 residues. V trimming: 7 bases; J trimming: 4 bases; junction bases outside the gene matches: 7. Here the CDR3 DNA reads TGTGCCAGTACCCGACTAGCGGGAGTTATCACCGGGGAGCTGTTTTTT. As protein: CASTRLAGVITGELFF.

This clone was seen a few times. The V and J genes are TRBV9 and TRBJ1-1; tentatively, D is TRBD1 (5 bases). This CDR3 has 15 residues. V was shortened by 3 bases and J by 5 bases, with 17 bases between the two germline ends. Germline V gene lookup returns CDR1 SGDLS and CDR2 YYNGEE. CDR3 residues: CASSGPGQGETEAFF. The CDR3 coding sequence is TGTGCCAGCAGCGGACCCGGCCAGGGAGAGACTGAAGCTTTCTTT.

V usage is TRBV10-2 and J usage is TRBJ2-7; 8 bases agree with TRBD1. The CDR3 totals 13 residues. CDR1 and CDR2 from the germline V gene are WSHSY and SAAADI. The trim removed 7 bases at V and 5 bases at J, leaving 7 bases unmatched. This CDR3 is CASTIGQGHEQYF. CDR3 DNA: TGCGCCAGCACCATCGGACAGGGACACGAGCAGTACTTC.

J is TRBJ1-5 and V is TRBV7-8; possible D gene TRBD1, 5 bases. V was pared by 5 bases and J by 4 bases, with 12 bases between. Per the germline V gene, CDR1 is SGHVS and CDR2 is FQNEAQ. The CDR3 length is 14 residues. CDR3 nucleotides: TGTGCCAGCAGCCCCCTACGGGGGAATCAGCCCCAGCATTTT. Encoded protein: CASSPLRGNQPQHF.

This chain uses TRBV19 with TRBJ1-5; 7 bases are shared with TRBD1. V trimming: 6 bases; J trimming: 1 base; junction bases outside the gene matches: 12. The CDR3 has 17 amino acids. Per the germline V gene, CDR1 is LNHDA and CDR2 is SQIVND (reference sequence). The CDR3 nucleotides read TGTGCCAGTAGCTCTCTCGACAGGGCTCTAAGCAATCAGCCCCAGCATTTT. Encoded protein: CASSSLDRALSNQPQHF.

The V call is TRBV11-2, the J call TRBJ1-2; D is undetermined. Germline V gives CDR1 SGHAT, CDR2 FQNNGV. V gave up 6 bases and J gave up 8 bases, with 13 bases separating them. The CDR3 loop spans 12 amino acids. The CDR3 here is CASSRPLGGYTF. CDR3 coding DNA: TGTGCCAGCAGTCGCCCCCTGGGAGGCTACACCTTC. The full variable domain, completed using reference TRBV11-2 and TRBJ1-2, is EAGVAQSPRYKIIEKRQSVAFWCNPISGHATLYWYQQILGQGPKLLIQFQNNGVVDDSQLPKDRFSAERLKGVDSTLKIQPAKLEDSAVYLCASSRPLGGYTFGSGTRLTVV.

The gene calls are TRBV25-1 and TRBJ1-2, with TRBD1 matching over 9 bases. The V and J ends lost 6 bases and 4 bases, in that order; junction bases with no gene match: 6. The germline V gene encodes CDR1 MGHDK and CDR2 SYGVNS. The CDR3 has 14 residues. CDR3: CASRDRGSGYGYTF. CDR3 sequence (DNA): TGTGCCAGCAGAGACAGGGGGAGCGGCTATGGCTACACCTTC.

The chain is built from TRBV6-1 and TRBJ2-1; D gene uncertain. Germline V lookup: CDR1 MNHNS, CDR2 SASEGT. The CDR3 consists of 13 residues. Trimming took 2 bases from V and 10 from J, leaving 12 bases between them. The chain's CDR3 is CASSEWGSREQFF. For the CDR3, the DNA is TGTGCCAGCAGTGAATGGGGTAGCCGGGAGCAGTTCTTC.

This clone was recorded once. This sequence joins TRBV9 and TRBJ2-7; D might be TRBD2 (5 bases). Trimming stripped 0 bases from V and 3 bases from J, with 10 bases between. Looked up from germline, CDR1 is SGDLS and CDR2 is YYNGEE. This CDR3 comprises 14 residues. CDR3 residues: CASSVGGLNYEQYF. DNA for the CDR3: TGTGCCAGCAGCGTAGGAGGGCTCAACTACGAGCAGTACTTC.

The chain couples TRBV4-1 to TRBJ2-3, with D perhaps matching TRBD2 (5 bases). Trimming took off 4 bases at V and 3 bases at J, with 11 bases between the two ends. The CDR3 contains 14 residues. Germline lookup yields CDR1 MGHRA and CDR2 YSYEKL. The CDR3 protein is CASSPTPGTDTQYF. The CDR3, as DNA: TGCGCCAGCAGCCCGACACCGGGGACAGATACGCAGTATTTT.

This chain links TRBV7-8 with TRBJ1-2; no reliable D call. V lost 0 bases to trimming and J lost 1 base, with 9 bases between them. Germline V CDR1 and CDR2: SGHVS, FQNEAQ. The CDR3 consists of 15 residues. The CDR3 coding sequence is TGTGCCAGCAGCTTAGCTGGGCCGTTTAACTATGGCTACACCTTC. This gives the protein CASSLAGPFNYGYTF.

This clone was detected once. This chain connects TRBV5-6 to TRBJ2-3; D is perhaps TRBD2 (6 bases). Germline lookup yields CDR1 SGHDT and CDR2 YYEEEE. There are 16 residues in the CDR3. V lost 1 base to trimming and J lost 2 bases, with 14 bases between them. Here the CDR3 reads CASSLLTGGITDTQYF. DNA for the CDR3: TGTGCCAGCAGCTTGTTAACGGGCGGGATCACAGATACGCAGTATTTT.

Here the CDR3 reads CASRLGRGFFEQYF. CDR3 sequence (DNA): TGCGCCAGTAGGTTGGGCAGAGGTTTTTTCGAGCAGTACTTC. This sequence joins TRBV10-2 and TRBJ2-7; D is unresolved. V was shortened by 9 bases and J by 6 bases, with 21 bases between the two germline ends. This CDR3 comprises 14 residues. The germline V gene has CDR1 WSHSY and CDR2 SAAADI.

The J gene is TRBJ2-4, the V gene TRBV25-1; TRBD2 aligns across 9 bases. V lost 6 bases, J lost 0 bases, and 12 bases stayed unmatched. This CDR3 has 18 residues. Germline assignment: CDR1 MGHDK and CDR2 SYGVNS. For the CDR3, the DNA is TGTGCCAGCAGGCCCCCCGGGACTAGCATATTAGCCAAAAACATTCAGTACTTC. This sequence encodes CASRPPGTSILAKNIQYF.

This clone has just one count. The CDR3 reads CASSETGTVNTGELFF. In nucleotides, the CDR3 is TGTGCCAGCAGTGAAACCGGGACAGTCAACACCGGGGAGCTGTTTTTT. This chain uses TRBV7-9 with TRBJ2-2; 7 bases align to TRBD1. Germline V gene data show CDR1 as SEHNR and CDR2 as FQNEAQ (reference sequence). The junction had 9 bases not matched to a gene; V was cut back by 6 bases and J by 2 bases. This CDR3 spans 16 amino acids.

The chain recombines TRBV6-1 with TRBJ1-4; D possibly corresponds to TRBD1 (6 bases). The CDR3 consists of 14 residues. CDR1 MNHNS and CDR2 SASEGT come from the germline V gene. V lost 3 bases to trimming and J lost 4 bases, with 9 bases between them. The CDR3 DNA is TGTGCCAGCAGTGATGGACAGCATAATGAAAAACTGTTTTTT. Its protein is CASSDGQHNEKLFF.

V gene TRBV28 combines with J gene TRBJ2-7; maybe TRBD1 (7 bases). This CDR3 is built from 13 residues. V was cut by 3 bases and J by 4 bases, with 10 bases left in between. Looked up from germline, CDR1 is MDHEN and CDR2 is SYDVKM. The CDR3 loop is CASSFQGGYEQYF. CDR3 DNA sequence: TGTGCCAGCAGTTTTCAGGGGGGATACGAGCAGTACTTC.